These T cell receptor beta chains were read from a single sample in a study of glioma-infiltrating T cells after dendritic cell vaccination. The protocol was immunoSEQ multiplex PCR, while the TCRdb copy is restricted to in-frame clones and leaves out a portion. The repertoire holds fewer than 90,000 clones, roughly 87% seen once, with 6% to 7.5% in the top ten. Sequenced material: blood, taken after dendritic cell vaccination. Receptors originate from a human donor with glioblastoma. Each CDR3 is given with its conserved first and last residue. The order of the fields is D gene, V gene, J gene, clone size, CDR3 DNA, CDR3 protein. D genes are given only for firm matches. Size values are once, few and many counts, or a class for expanded clones, and some rows have none.

D: TRBD2
V: TRBV10-3
J: TRBJ2-5
size: -
DNA: TGTGCCATCAGTGATGGCCTAGCGGTACAAGAGACCCAGTACTTC
CDR3: CAISDGLAVQETQYF

D: -
V: TRBV4-1
J: TRBJ1-2
size: once
DNA: TGCGCCAGCAGCCAAGATCCGCAGTTGGGCTACACCTTC
CDR3: CASSQDPQLGYTF

D: TRBD1
V: TRBV7-3
J: TRBJ2-7
size: -
DNA: TGTGCCAGCAGCCGGGGACAGGAGGACTACGAGCAGTACTTC
CDR3: CASSRGQEDYEQYF

D: -
V: TRBV29-1
J: TRBJ2-7
size: -
DNA: TGCAGCGTCCTCGCTTACAGGGAGGGTGCCTACGAGCAGTACTTC
CDR3: CSVLAYREGAYEQYF

D: -
V: TRBV5-4
J: TRBJ1-2
size: few
DNA: TGTGCCAGCAGCCACAAACTGGGGGGAATCTATGGCTACACCTTC
CDR3: CASSHKLGGIYGYTF

D: -
V: TRBV7-7
J: TRBJ1-1
size: -
DNA: TGTGCTAGCAGCTTAAGCGATGGGAGTACTGAAGCTTTCTTT
CDR3: CASSLSDGSTEAFF

D: TRBD1
V: TRBV19
J: TRBJ1-3
size: -
DNA: TGTGCCAGTAGTGCTAACAGGGGATCTGGAAACACCATATATTTT
CDR3: CASSANRGSGNTIYF

D: TRBD1
V: TRBV4-1
J: TRBJ2-7
size: -
DNA: TGCGCCAGCAGCCAAGGCACAGGGGGCCGGAACGAGCAGTACTTC
CDR3: CASSQGTGGRNEQYF

D: -
V: TRBV4-3
J: TRBJ1-3
size: -
DNA: TGCGCCAGCAGCCAAGTAGGGGATGCTGGAAACACCATATATTTT
CDR3: CASSQVGDAGNTIYF

D: -
V: TRBV11-2
J: TRBJ2-3
size: -
DNA: TGTGCCAGTCGACGGGTCCTGGCGGGAGATACGCAGTATTTT
CDR3: CASRRVLAGDTQYF

D: -
V: TRBV5-4
J: TRBJ2-7
size: -
DNA: TGTGCCAGCAGCTTGGACAGGGCCTCCTACGAGCAGTACTTC
CDR3: CASSLDRASYEQYF

D: -
V: TRBV20-1
J: TRBJ2-5
size: -
DNA: TGCAGTGCTAGAAATAACAGGGAGTACTTC
CDR3: CSARNNREYF

D: -
V: TRBV19
J: TRBJ1-1
size: -
DNA: TGTGCCAGTAGTACGACAGTGAACACTGAAGCTTTCTTT
CDR3: CASSTTVNTEAFF

D: -
V: TRBV11-2
J: TRBJ2-7
size: -
DNA: TGTGCCAGCAGCTTTAGCACGGAGATCTACGAGCAGTACTTC
CDR3: CASSFSTEIYEQYF

D: TRBD1
V: TRBV7-2
J: TRBJ2-7
size: -
DNA: TGTGCCAGCAGCTTCATCGGCGGACAGGGCTACGAGCAGTACTTC
CDR3: CASSFIGGQGYEQYF

D: TRBD1
V: TRBV7-2
J: TRBJ1-2
size: -
DNA: TGTGCCAGCAGCATCTCCGGGACAGGGGGCGCCAGCTATGGCTACACCTTC
CDR3: CASSISGTGGASYGYTF

D: -
V: TRBV7-2
J: TRBJ2-7
size: -
DNA: TGTGCCAGCAGCTTTTCTACCCCCTACGAGCAGTACTTC
CDR3: CASSFSTPYEQYF

D: -
V: TRBV11-1
J: TRBJ1-1
size: -
DNA: TGTGCCAGCAGCTTAGCTCCGGCGAGGGCTGAAGCTTTCTTT
CDR3: CASSLAPARAEAFF

D: -
V: TRBV11-2
J: TRBJ2-2
size: -
DNA: TGTGCCAGCGGTCCTAGCGTAACCGGGGAGCTGTTTTTT
CDR3: CASGPSVTGELFF

D: -
V: TRBV11-1
J: TRBJ2-2
size: -
DNA: TGTGCCAGCAGCCCCCAACAGGGACCCGGGGAGCTGTTTTTT
CDR3: CASSPQQGPGELFF

D: -
V: TRBV5-8
J: TRBJ2-1
size: -
DNA: TGTGCCAGCAGCTTCAGGGTAGCCTACAATGAGCAGTTCTTC
CDR3: CASSFRVAYNEQFF

D: TRBD1
V: TRBV6-5
J: TRBJ1-2
size: -
DNA: TGTGCCAGCAGTCCAGACAGGGGGCGCGGTGGCTACACCTTC
CDR3: CASSPDRGRGGYTF

D: -
V: TRBV9
J: TRBJ1-2
size: -
DNA: TGTGCCAGCAGCGGAACAGGGAAGGTCGACTATGGCTACACCTTC
CDR3: CASSGTGKVDYGYTF

D: -
V: TRBV6-1
J: TRBJ2-3
size: -
DNA: TGTGCCAGCAGGGAAGACAGGAATACAGATACGCAGTATTTT
CDR3: CASREDRNTDTQYF

D: TRBD1
V: TRBV19
J: TRBJ1-6
size: once
DNA: TGTGCCAGTAGTCGGCAGGGGGCGAATAATTCACCCCTCCACTTT
CDR3: CASSRQGANNSPLHF

D: -
V: TRBV2
J: TRBJ2-1
size: -
DNA: TGTGCCAGCAGTGAAGCGGTGCGGAGCTACAATGAGCAGTTCTTC
CDR3: CASSEAVRSYNEQFF

D: TRBD1
V: TRBV4-1
J: TRBJ1-2
size: -
DNA: TGCGCCAGCAGCCAAGAGGACAGGGGTGGCTACACCTTC
CDR3: CASSQEDRGGYTF

D: TRBD2
V: TRBV18
J: TRBJ2-5
size: few
DNA: TGTGCCAGCTCACGGGGACTAGCGGGGGAAGTGACCCAGTACTTC
CDR3: CASSRGLAGEVTQYF

D: TRBD1
V: TRBV7-2
J: TRBJ1-6
size: -
DNA: TGTGCCAGCAGCTTAGAGGGGGCGCATGAATCACCCCTCCACTTT
CDR3: CASSLEGAHESPLHF

D: TRBD1
V: TRBV27
J: TRBJ1-2
size: once
DNA: TGTGCCAGCAGTCTAAGGACAGGGTACGGCTACACCTTC
CDR3: CASSLRTGYGYTF

D: -
V: TRBV2
J: TRBJ1-1
size: -
DNA: TGTGCCAGCAGGAGCGCGTCGCTGAACACTGAAGCTTTCTTT
CDR3: CASRSASLNTEAFF